These 27 T cell receptor beta chains share one sample of origin, sequenced in a study of blood T cell repertoires in COVID-19. The method was immunoSEQ multiplex PCR; TCRdb's version includes in-frame clones alone and lacks a portion of them. Among approximately 150,000 clones listed, 85% were seen once. Sequenced input: peripheral blood. All receptors derive from a human donor with acute or convalescent COVID-19. The donor label of this sample is uncertain.

This clone was recorded only once. The rearrangement links TRBV7-8 to TRBJ1-1, with 9 nucleotides matching TRBD1. This CDR3 contains 14 residues. V shed 5 bases, J shed 7 bases, and the junction held 8 bases outside the gene matches. The V gene's germline CDR1 is SGHVS and CDR2 FQNEAQ. The CDR3 here is CASSHSSDRGEAFF. For the CDR3, the DNA is TGTGCCAGCAGCCACTCCTCGGACAGGGGTGAAGCTTTCTTT.

The V call is TRBV5-6, the J call TRBJ1-3, with D perhaps matching TRBD1 (6 bases). The germline V and J ends were trimmed by 0 bases and 0 bases, with 13 bases remaining between them. This CDR3 has 17 residues. CDR1 and CDR2 from the germline V gene are SGHDT and YYEEEE. The CDR3 sequence is CASSLDRATLSGNTIYF. In DNA form, the CDR3 reads TGTGCCAGCAGCTTGGACAGGGCCACTCTCTCTGGAAACACCATATATTTT.

The J gene is TRBJ1-5, the V gene TRBV4-1; 8 positions match TRBD1. The CDR3 extends over 15 amino acids. Trimming at V came to 5 bases and at J to 4 bases, leaving 7 bases not matched to a gene. Germline CDR1 MGHRA, CDR2 YSYEKL. CDR3 in DNA: TGCGCCAGCAGCGTGGGACAGGCCTCGAATCAGCCCCAGCATTTT. Protein product: CASSVGQASNQPQHF.

A few counts support this clone. CDR3 sequence reads: CASMDGSSYNEQFF. The CDR3 coding sequence is TGTGCCAGTATGGACGGGAGCTCCTACAATGAGCAGTTCTTC. The V and J genes are TRBV19 and TRBJ2-1; D possibly corresponds to TRBD2 (6 bases). The V gene's germline CDR1 is LNHDA and CDR2 SQIVND (reference sequence). The V end was cut by 7 bases, the J end by 0 bases, with 10 bases between. There are 14 residues in the CDR3.

The chain employs TRBV7-9 and TRBJ1-2; D unresolved. V dropped 0 bases and J dropped 4 bases, with 15 bases sitting between them. The CDR3 runs 16 residues. Per the germline V gene, CDR1 is SEHNR and CDR2 is FQNEAQ (reference sequence). CDR3 DNA: TGTGCCAGCAGCTTAGCGTTGGCAACGACTATCTATGGCTACACCTTC. Its protein is CASSLALATTIYGYTF.

This clone has just a few counts. V and J are TRBV5-8 and TRBJ1-2; weak D call: TRBD1 (6 bases). Germline CDR1 reads SGHTS; CDR2 reads YDEGEE. V was shortened by 4 bases and J by 7 bases, with 23 bases between the two germline ends. The CDR3 is made up of 16 amino acids. The CDR3 is CASSRTIQGSSPGYTF. Written as DNA, the CDR3 is TGTGCCAGCAGCAGGACCATACAGGGATCCTCCCCTGGCTACACCTTC. Complete variable domain (other parts from reference TRBV5-8 and TRBJ1-2): EAGVTQSPTHLIKTRGQQATLRCSPISGHTSVYWYQQALGLGLQFLLWYDEGEERNRGNFPPRFSGRQFPNYSSELNVNALELEDSALYLCASSRTIQGSSPGYTFGSGTRLTVV.

The J gene is TRBJ2-2, the V gene TRBV24-1; 9 nucleotides align to TRBD1. Germline V CDR1 and CDR2: KGHDR, SFDVKD. Trimming at V came to 7 bases and at J to 8 bases, leaving 10 bases not matched to a gene. This CDR3 has 15 residues. CDR3 region: CATSGQDRGTGELFF. As DNA, the CDR3 is TGTGCCACCAGCGGTCAAGACAGGGGGACTGGGGAGCTGTTTTTT.

The rearrangement uses TRBV18 and TRBJ2-5; D ambiguous. This CDR3 has 14 residues. Per the germline V gene, CDR1 is KGHSH and CDR2 is LQKENI. V dropped 3 bases and J dropped 5 bases, with 13 bases sitting between them. DNA of the CDR3: TGTGCCAGCTCACCCCCTTCCGGTCGGGAGACCCAGTACTTC. This translates into CASSPPSGRETQYF. The full variable domain, completed using reference TRBV18 and TRBJ2-5, is NAGVMQNPRHLVRRRGQEARLRCSPMKGHSHVYWYRQLPEEGLKFMVYLQKENIIDESGMPKERFSAEFPKEGPSILRIQQVVRGDSAAYFCASSPPSGRETQYFGPGTRLLVL.

This clone was found once. The chain carries TRBV11-2 and TRBJ1-6; 7 positions agree with TRBD1. Germline V gene data show CDR1 as SGHAT and CDR2 as FQNNGV. The CDR3 runs to 15 residues. Germline trimming cut 1 base from V and 9 bases from J; bases unmatched to any gene: 6. Written as DNA, the CDR3 is TGTGCCAGCAGCTTAGTTCAGGGGGGAGGTTCACCCCTCCACTTT. Protein product: CASSLVQGGGSPLHF.

As DNA, the CDR3 is TGTGCCAGCAGCGGGGGAGGGTATACGCAGTATTTT. The encoded protein is CASSGGGYTQYF. The gene calls are TRBV9 and TRBJ2-3; the match to TRBD2 covers 7 bases. The J segment lost 7 bases and the V segment lost 3 bases, leaving 2 bases of the junction unmatched. This CDR3 is 12 amino acids long. Germline CDR1 is SGDLS and CDR2 is YYNGEE.

This rearrangement joins TRBV7-8 to TRBJ1-1; 9 bases align to TRBD1. CDR3 size: 14 residues. Germline CDR1 and CDR2: SGHVS and FQNEAQ. The V gene end was trimmed by 6 bases and the J gene end by 4 bases; junction bases not matched to a gene: 6. The DNA of the CDR3 is TGTGCCAGCAGTCTACAGGGGGCTGGCACTGAAGCTTTCTTT. This translates into CASSLQGAGTEAFF.

The V gene is TRBV18, the J gene TRBJ1-2; 9 bases are shared with TRBD1. The germline V gene has CDR1 KGHSH and CDR2 LQKENI. The ends lost 6 bases at V and 2 bases at J; junction bases unmatched: 7. The CDR3 is made up of 15 amino acids. CDR3: CASSPAGTGNYGYTF. The CDR3 nucleotides read TGTGCCAGCTCTCCTGCCGGGACAGGGAACTATGGCTACACCTTC.

The rearrangement uses TRBV3-1 (or the pseudogene TRBV3-2) and TRBJ1-1; D is possibly TRBD1 (5 bases). Germline V lookup: CDR1 LGHDT, CDR2 YNNKEL (reference sequence). The CDR3 length is 13 residues. Trimming left V 4 bases short and J 12 bases short, with 18 bases between. The CDR3 nucleotides read TGTGCCAGCAGCCCCCGGACACAGCGCCAGTCTTTCTTT. Amino acid sequence: CASSPRTQRQSFF.

V usage is TRBV5-1 and J usage is TRBJ2-7, with 9 bases identical to TRBD1. Germline CDR1 SGHRS, CDR2 YFSETQ. The CDR3 runs 14 residues. Trimming took 0 bases from V and 4 from J; bases not matched to a gene: 2. CDR3 sequence (DNA): TGCGCCAGCAGCTTGGTACAGGGGGCTTACGAGCAGTACTTC. As protein: CASSLVQGAYEQYF.

This clone was recorded once. The chain is built from TRBV27 and TRBJ1-5; D call uncertain. Germline assignment: CDR1 MNHEY and CDR2 SMNVEV (reference sequence). This CDR3 is built from 13 residues. V was shortened by 2 bases and J by 3 bases, with 5 bases between the two germline ends. The CDR3 nucleotides are TGTGCCAGCAGTTTAAATCTCAATCAGCCCCAGCATTTT. It is translated as CASSLNLNQPQHF.

The chain is built from TRBV4-3 and TRBJ1-1, with D possibly TRBD1 on 5 matching bases. Germline loops: CDR1 LGHNA, CDR2 YSLEER. The CDR3 totals 17 residues. V shed 3 bases and J shed 1 base, with 18 bases lying between them. The CDR3 region is CASSQAGLGGKNTEAFF. The CDR3 region has the DNA TGCGCCAGCAGCCAGGCAGGGTTGGGCGGCAAGAACACTGAAGCTTTCTTT.

This clone showed up just a few times. The CDR3 reads CASRQVRGAEAFF. CDR3 in DNA: TGTGCCAGCAGGCAAGTCAGGGGCGCTGAAGCTTTCTTT. This chain connects TRBV7-2 to TRBJ1-1, with a weak D call TRBD1 (6 bases). The CDR3 totals 13 residues. The ends were cut back, 6 bases at V and 6 bases at J, with 14 bases in the middle. CDR1 is SGHTA, CDR2 FQGNSA, per germline.

This clone was seen a handful of times. The chain is built from TRBV5-6 and TRBJ1-6, with D hard to call. The CDR3 is made up of 14 amino acids. V was pared by 0 bases and J by 6 bases, with 7 bases between. CDR1 and CDR2 from the germline V gene are SGHDT and YYEEEE. CDR3 loop: CASSLARVNSPLHF. In DNA, the CDR3 is TGTGCCAGCAGCTTGGCGAGGGTTAATTCACCCCTCCACTTT.

The chain recombines TRBV19 with TRBJ1-5; a possible D gene is TRBD1 (5 bases). This CDR3 contains 18 residues. Trimming removed 5 bases at V and 0 bases at J, with 20 bases between. Germline V lookup: CDR1 LNHDA, CDR2 SQIVND (reference sequence). The CDR3 sequence: CASSPRSGAINSNQPQHF. CDR3 bases: TGTGCCAGTAGTCCTCGCTCTGGGGCGATAAATAGCAATCAGCCCCAGCATTTT. The whole variable domain, remainder taken from reference TRBV19 and TRBJ1-5, is DGGITQSPKYLFRKEGQNVTLSCEQNLNHDAMYWYRQDPGQGLRLIYYSQIVNDFQKGDIAEGYSVSREKKESFPLTVTSAQKNPTAFYLCASSPRSGAINSNQPQHFGDGTRLSIL.

The genes are TRBV6-2 or TRBV6-3 and TRBJ2-1; tentatively, D is TRBD1 (5 bases). Germline assignment: CDR1 MNHEY and CDR2 SVGEGT. The CDR3 consists of 14 residues. Trimming pared 0 bases from V and 6 bases from J, leaving 9 bases between. CDR3 sequence reads: CASSYSDSGNEQFF. For the CDR3, the DNA is TGTGCCAGCAGTTACTCAGACAGTGGCAATGAGCAGTTCTTC.

This chain joins TRBV19 and TRBJ1-6; 9 bases fit TRBD1. The CDR3 spans 16 residues. Unmatched junction bases numbered 9, after V lost 3 bases and J lost 9 bases. The germline CDR1 and CDR2 sequences are LNHDA and SQIVND (reference sequence). This CDR3 reads CASSITRGTGSSPLHF. The CDR3 bases are TGTGCCAGTAGTATTACCCGGGGGACAGGGTCTTCACCCCTCCACTTT.

The J gene is TRBJ1-3, the V gene TRBV27; D remains unclear. This CDR3 has 16 amino acids. Between the trimmed V and J ends, which lost 4 bases and 0 bases, there was a span of 13 bases. CDR1 is MNHEY, CDR2 SMNVEV, per germline (reference sequence). In DNA, the CDR3 is TGTGCCAGCAGTTCGGTGATGGGCCTCTCTGGAAACACCATATATTTT. Amino acid sequence: CASSSVMGLSGNTIYF.

J is TRBJ2-4 and V is TRBV3-1 (or the pseudogene TRBV3-2); weak D call: TRBD1 (5 bases). The CDR3 has 16 residues. Germline values: CDR1 LGHDT, CDR2 YNNKEL (reference sequence). Trimming left V 2 bases short and J 1 base short, with 12 bases between. The CDR3 DNA follows: TGTGCCAGCAGCCAACTTAATCAGGGCGCCAAAAACATTCAGTACTTC. Its translation: CASSQLNQGAKNIQYF.

V is TRBV11-2 and J is TRBJ2-5; D is perhaps TRBD2 (5 bases). Germline lookup yields CDR1 SGHAT and CDR2 FQNNGV. Trimming removed 0 bases at V and 5 bases at J, with 10 bases between. This CDR3 spans 14 amino acids. In DNA, the CDR3 is TGTGCCAGCAGCTTAGACAGAGGACTGGAGACCCAGTACTTC. This sequence encodes CASSLDRGLETQYF.

CDR3 loop: CASSQRQENTEAFF. The CDR3 coding sequence is TGTGCCAGCAGCCAGAGACAGGAGAACACTGAAGCTTTCTTT. This chain connects TRBV7-8 to TRBJ1-1, with a possible D match to TRBD1 (6 bases). The CDR3 is 14 residues long. Trimming stripped 5 bases from V and 1 base from J, with 11 bases between. Looked up from germline, CDR1 is SGHVS and CDR2 is FQNEAQ.

The rearrangement joins TRBV7-9 to TRBJ1-1; the D is unclear. The CDR3 is 12 amino acids. Trimming cost V 1 base and J 4 bases, with 4 bases left between them. Germline loops: CDR1 SEHNR, CDR2 FQNEAQ (reference sequence). The CDR3 is CASSLVVTEAFF. The CDR3 DNA is TGTGCCAGCAGCTTAGTAGTCACTGAAGCTTTCTTT.

The V and J genes are TRBV19 and TRBJ1-1; the match to TRBD1 covers 7 bases. V lost 5 bases and J lost 3; bases outside the gene matches: 6. Per the germline V gene, CDR1 is LNHDA and CDR2 is SQIVND (reference sequence). The CDR3 has 14 residues. CDR3 region: CASSSGGWDTEAFF. CDR3 DNA sequence: TGTGCCAGTAGTTCAGGGGGTTGGGACACTGAAGCTTTCTTT.